In its sample, the clone carrying this T cell receptor beta chain was seen a few times. Its target is not known. This entry is derived from a study of blood T cells in healthy people across ages. J was trimmed by 7 bases and V by 7 bases; bases with no gene match: 7. The CDR3 spans 15 residues. The germline V gene has CDR1 SGHAT and CDR2 FQNNGV. For the second PCR, which ran for about 6 to 11 cycles, a sample-barcoded 5' primer and a J-beta primer mix were used. A 12-random-nucleotide template-switch adaptor tagged each cDNA molecule. MiXCR, applied by TCRdb to the 5' RACE reads, yields one record per CDR3 protein. The sample contains about 1.6 million distinct CDR3 sequences, 34% of which appear only once. Findings and limits, study-wide: Lack of knowledge of donor CMV status possibly confounded expanded clonotype changes. Without sorted subsets, naive and antigen-experienced compartments could not be conclusively compared. As age increased, TCR beta diversity per million T cells fell in a roughly linear fashion.

The chain uses TRBV11-2 and TRBJ2-1; 13 bases align to TRBD2. This TCR derives from a woman aged 25 to 39 in good health. The specimen sequenced was blood. The CDR3 DNA sequence: TGTGCCAGCACTCCTACTAGCGGGGGGGGGAATGAGCAGTTCTTC. It specifies CASTPTSGGGNEQFF.